This T cell receptor beta chain was retrieved from a study of blood T cell repertoires in COVID-19. Study summary: COVID-19 samples from acute and convalescent phases originated in the United States, Italy and Spain. T cells, B-cell-depleted T cells, or PBMCs supplied cDNA or gDNA.

Germline CDR1 reads KGHSH; CDR2 reads LQKENI. CDR3 length equals 17 residues. V shed 4 bases, J shed 0 bases, and the junction held 11 bases outside the gene matches. Methods used by the authors: By means of reference gene primer amplification, nucleated cell counts were estimated. Produced via immunoSEQ multiplex PCR; TCRdb's table is partial and in-frame only. V and J calls and clone size are as listed in that table; D and trimming were resolved from the DNA. This repertoire shows about 63,000 clones, 88% found once; its top ten account for approximately 5.1%. The chain combines TRBV18 with TRBJ1-1, with 7 bases aligning to TRBD1. The receptor was derived from a human donor in a cohort sampled during active COVID-19. The material sequenced was peripheral blood. CDR3 protein: CASSLGTVKGMNTEAFF. Written as DNA, the CDR3 is TGTGCCAGCTCACTCGGGACAGTTAAAGGAATGAACACTGAAGCTTTCTTT.